Listed below are T cell receptor beta chains from one sample, sequenced in a study of cytomegalovirus exposure and HLA in healthy donors. The data were produced by immunoSEQ multiplex PCR, yet TCRdb's version contains in-frame clones alone and is incomplete. The sample has 55,000 to 75,000 clones, about 90% seen once; the top ten hold 1.4% to 1.5%. Source material: PBMCs. These receptors all stem from a man between 18 and 35 years old in good health and CMV-seronegative. Both conserved end residues are trimmed from each CDR3. Each record gives: J gene, V gene, CDR3 protein.

j_gene: TRBJ1-3; v_gene: TRBV7-6; CDR3aa: ASSLDRPWTGNTIY
j_gene: TRBJ2-7; v_gene: TRBV7-8; CDR3aa: ASSPRRSGGLYEQY
j_gene: TRBJ2-7; v_gene: TRBV7-2; CDR3aa: ASSLAGSSYEQY
j_gene: TRBJ2-7; v_gene: TRBV5-1; CDR3aa: ASSFDPSSYEQY
j_gene: TRBJ2-3; v_gene: TRBV5-1; CDR3aa: ASSLNTFTDTQY
j_gene: TRBJ2-7; v_gene: TRBV2; CDR3aa: ASMGGEHSYEQY
j_gene: TRBJ1-3; v_gene: TRBV10-3; CDR3aa: VTYNSGNTIY
j_gene: TRBJ1-5; v_gene: TRBV19; CDR3aa: ASSTLRDRESGSNQPQH
j_gene: TRBJ2-1; v_gene: TRBV2; CDR3aa: ASSDGRYFNEQF
j_gene: TRBJ2-5; v_gene: TRBV30; CDR3aa: AWSPQRETQY
j_gene: TRBJ1-2; v_gene: TRBV11-2; CDR3aa: ASSFSGTYGYT
j_gene: TRBJ1-4; v_gene: TRBV6-1; CDR3aa: ASSEELGGSNEKLF
j_gene: TRBJ2-3; v_gene: TRBV2; CDR3aa: ASSGRGRGVDTQY
j_gene: TRBJ1-2; v_gene: TRBV7-2; CDR3aa: ASSRTGPGNGYT
j_gene: TRBJ1-1; v_gene: TRBV18; CDR3aa: ASSPPGMNTEAF
j_gene: TRBJ1-4; v_gene: TRBV9; CDR3aa: ASSVGTGGATNEKLF
j_gene: TRBJ2-5; v_gene: TRBV15; CDR3aa: ATSKTGFAETQY
j_gene: TRBJ1-1; v_gene: TRBV7-8; CDR3aa: ASSLTENTEAF
j_gene: TRBJ2-1; v_gene: TRBV5-1; CDR3aa: ASSLGLAGSSYNEQF
j_gene: TRBJ1-2; v_gene: TRBV18; CDR3aa: ASSPAGTDIDYT
j_gene: TRBJ1-5; v_gene: TRBV5-4; CDR3aa: ASSLGGEGQPQH
j_gene: TRBJ2-1; v_gene: TRBV9; CDR3aa: ASSAPDFNEQF
j_gene: TRBJ2-3; v_gene: TRBV7-9; CDR3aa: ASSTTSGGHTDTQY
j_gene: TRBJ1-1; v_gene: TRBV16; CDR3aa: ASSQSQQGTEAF
j_gene: TRBJ2-1; v_gene: TRBV30; CDR3aa: AWSGGLTRGDEQF
j_gene: TRBJ1-3; v_gene: TRBV6-5; CDR3aa: ASSRQGSDDTIY
j_gene: TRBJ1-2; v_gene: TRBV6-5; CDR3aa: ASSQQGADGYT
j_gene: TRBJ1-1; v_gene: TRBV27; CDR3aa: ASSGGIEAF
j_gene: TRBJ1-1; v_gene: TRBV29-1; CDR3aa: SVEEGGLNTEAF
j_gene: TRBJ2-3; v_gene: TRBV10-1; CDR3aa: ASSDPSSEVVDTQY
j_gene: TRBJ1-6; v_gene: TRBV5-4; CDR3aa: ASSLSGTGNSPLH
j_gene: TRBJ1-1; v_gene: TRBV30; CDR3aa: AWSGTGFGAF
j_gene: TRBJ2-3; v_gene: TRBV11-2; CDR3aa: ASSLGQYSTDTQY
j_gene: TRBJ2-3; v_gene: TRBV9; CDR3aa: ASTPDAGVGDTQY
j_gene: TRBJ2-7; v_gene: TRBV28; CDR3aa: ASSLQGTTYEQY
j_gene: TRBJ1-1; v_gene: TRBV7-2; CDR3aa: ASSLALARTGGTEAF
j_gene: TRBJ1-2; v_gene: TRBV9; CDR3aa: ASSVGEGAHYGYT
j_gene: TRBJ1-6; v_gene: TRBV11-2; CDR3aa: ASSLVAGGNSPLH
j_gene: TRBJ1-1; v_gene: TRBV25-1; CDR3aa: ASSDTGRGNTEAF
j_gene: TRBJ2-1; v_gene: TRBV20-1; CDR3aa: AGGIYNEQF
j_gene: TRBJ2-5; v_gene: TRBV2; CDR3aa: ASSEARGRETQY
j_gene: TRBJ2-3; v_gene: TRBV29-1; CDR3aa: SETSGASGDTQY
j_gene: TRBJ2-2; v_gene: TRBV30; CDR3aa: AWRRDSPGTGELF
j_gene: TRBJ1-1; v_gene: TRBV28; CDR3aa: ASRPQGGTEAF
j_gene: TRBJ2-1; v_gene: TRBV7-9; CDR3aa: ASTSKGADGEQF
j_gene: TRBJ1-5; v_gene: TRBV15; CDR3aa: ATSSSEEPQH
j_gene: TRBJ2-7; v_gene: TRBV6-5; CDR3aa: ASSASGGASDEQY
j_gene: TRBJ1-1; v_gene: TRBV4-1; CDR3aa: ASSQGGRGSSHTEAF
j_gene: TRBJ2-1; v_gene: TRBV7-2; CDR3aa: ASSLRPGTGGNEQF
j_gene: TRBJ1-1; v_gene: TRBV6-5; CDR3aa: ASSYSLQPTNTEAF
j_gene: TRBJ2-5; v_gene: TRBV2; CDR3aa: ASRSIAGQETQY
j_gene: TRBJ2-1; v_gene: TRBV15; CDR3aa: ATSGYTSGGAPNYNEQF
j_gene: TRBJ2-7; v_gene: TRBV5-1; CDR3aa: ASSLEVGTGIYEQY
j_gene: TRBJ1-1; v_gene: TRBV12-5; CDR3aa: ASGLGRQEAEAF
j_gene: TRBJ1-3; v_gene: TRBV6-5; CDR3aa: ASRTTTGTGNTIY